Listed here are 20 T cell receptor beta chains from one sample, sequenced in a study of blood T cell repertoires in COVID-19. The method was immunoSEQ multiplex PCR; TCRdb's version includes in-frame clones alone and lacks a portion of them. The sample lists over 250,000 clones; around 80% were seen once. The specimen was PBMCs or T cells enriched from blood (not recorded which). The receptors stem from a man aged 25 to 40 with acute COVID-19.

This sequence joins TRBV28 and TRBJ1-5; 7 bases fit TRBD1. V was pared by 7 bases and J by 2 bases, with 5 bases of the junction left unmatched. CDR3 length: 14 amino acids. The germline gives CDR1 MDHEN, CDR2 SYDVKM. This CDR3 reads CASNTGVGNQPQHF. The CDR3 DNA follows: TGTGCCAGCAACACAGGGGTAGGCAATCAGCCCCAGCATTTT.

CDR3 bases: TGTGCCAGAGGCCGGGACAGGGTAATCTTCGAGCAGTACGTC. It specifies CARGRDRVIFEQYV. This chain connects TRBV19 to TRBJ2-7; the match to TRBD1 covers 9 bases. After removal of 9 bases from V and 6 bases from J, the junction contained 12 bases not matched to a gene. The CDR3 length is 14 residues. Germline loops: CDR1 LNHDA, CDR2 SQIVND (reference sequence).

This rearrangement joins TRBV7-7 to TRBJ2-1; 8 bases match TRBD2. The CDR3 has 18 amino acids. The trim removed 2 bases at V and 4 bases at J, leaving 13 bases unmatched. Germline CDR1 SSHAT, CDR2 FNYEAQ (reference sequence). The CDR3 DNA reads TGTGCCAGCAGCTTACCCTTAGGGTGGCGGGGGGCGTACAATGAGCAGTTCTTC. Amino acids: CASSLPLGWRGAYNEQFF.

This clone was detected once. The junction departs from germline at one end; a sequencing error may be responsible. The genes are TRBV7-7 and TRBJ1-1; no clear D gene. Germline V gene data show CDR1 as SSHAT and CDR2 as FNYEAQ (reference sequence). The CDR3 is made up of 13 amino acids. This CDR3 reads CASSPTGGSEAFF. Here the CDR3 DNA reads TGTGCTAGCAGCCCAACCGGAGGGTCTGAAGCTTTCTTT.

This clone was detected only once. The chain has TRBV6-5 and TRBJ1-1, with D hard to call. This CDR3 contains 14 residues. CDR1 MNHEY and CDR2 SVGAGI come from the germline V gene. V was trimmed by 5 bases and J by 1 base, leaving 11 bases between them. Written as DNA, the CDR3 is TGTGCCAGCAGTCTAACCACGGGGAACACTGAAGCTTTCTTT. Translation: CASSLTTGNTEAFF.

This clone has more than one count but fewer than ten. The chain links TRBV21-1 to TRBJ1-2; TRBD1, the table's D call, was not compared with the DNA. TRBV21-1 is described as a pseudogene. There are 13 residues in the CDR3. The CDR3 loop reads CASSHRVFYGYTF. CDR3 in DNA: TGTGCCAGCAGCCACAGGGTTTTCTATGGCTACACCTTC.

The V call is TRBV3-1 (or the pseudogene TRBV3-2), the J call TRBJ1-5; D gene unclear. V lost 1 base and J lost 2, with 9 bases in between. Per germline, CDR1 LGHDT and CDR2 YNNKEL (reference sequence). The CDR3 is 15 residues long. CDR3 nucleotides: TGTGCCAGCAGCCAAGGTTCCGGGGGCAATCAGCCCCAGCATTTT. As protein: CASSQGSGGNQPQHF.

The chain combines TRBV19 with TRBJ1-3, with a tentative D call TRBD1 (5 bases). The V end was cut by 2 bases, the J end by 0 bases, with 14 bases between. Germline V lookup: CDR1 LNHDA, CDR2 SQIVND (reference sequence). The CDR3 is 17 amino acids. The CDR3 protein is CASSILGQPSSGNTIYF. The CDR3 nucleotides read TGTGCCAGTAGTATACTGGGGCAGCCGAGCTCTGGAAACACCATATATTTT.

In DNA form, the CDR3 reads TGTGCCAGCAGTGACGGGTTGGGTCAGCCCCAGCATTTT. Its translation is CASSDGLGQPQHF. The rearrangement links TRBV6-1 to TRBJ1-5; D gene ambiguous. Germline-derived CDR1 and CDR2 are MNHNS and SASEGT. The CDR3 is 13 amino acids. Trimming took off 3 bases at V and 6 bases at J, with 9 bases between the two ends.

The V call is TRBV19, the J call TRBJ2-1, with 7 bases aligning to TRBD2. This CDR3 spans 17 amino acids. Looked up from germline, CDR1 is LNHDA and CDR2 is SQIVND (reference sequence). The junction had 6 bases not matched to a gene; V was cut back by 1 base and J by 0 bases. The CDR3 coding sequence is TGTGCCAGTAGTATAGCTGCTAGCGGAAGCTCCTACAATGAGCAGTTCTTC. Its translation: CASSIAASGSSYNEQFF.

This clone was detected only once. This chain connects TRBV5-1 to TRBJ2-1, with 7 bases that match TRBD2. Germline-derived CDR1 and CDR2 are SGHRS and YFSETQ. J lost 2 bases, V lost 1 base, and 3 bases had no gene match. The CDR3 runs to 15 residues. The CDR3 is CASSLPSGTYNEQFF. The CDR3 DNA reads as TGCGCCAGCAGCTTGCCTAGCGGCACCTACAATGAGCAGTTCTTC.

This clone was counted at least ten times. The chain has TRBV28 and TRBJ2-3; 12 nucleotides align to TRBD2. Germline-derived CDR1 and CDR2 are MDHEN and SYDVKM. The CDR3 has 15 amino acids. The V and J ends lost 6 bases and 8 bases, in that order; junction bases with no gene match: 9. CDR3 coding DNA: TGTGCCAGCAGCCCTAGCGGGGGGGTCGTTAGTACGCAGTATTTT. Translating gives CASSPSGGVVSTQYF.

V usage is TRBV29-1 and J usage is TRBJ1-1; TRBD1 agrees at 9 bases. The length of the CDR3 is 13 residues. Trimming at V came to 8 bases and at J to 0 bases, leaving 4 bases not matched to a gene. The germline gives CDR1 SQVTM, CDR2 ANQGSEA. The CDR3 here is CSSRDRVNTEAFF. The CDR3 DNA reads TGCAGCTCCCGGGACAGGGTGAACACTGAAGCTTTCTTT. The full variable domain, completed using reference TRBV29-1 and TRBJ1-1, is SAVISQKPSRDICQRGTSLTIQCQVDSQVTMMFWYRQQPGQSLTLIATANQGSEATYESGFVIDKFPISRPNLTFSTLTVSNMSPEDSSIYLCSSRDRVNTEAFFGQGTRLTVV.

CDR3 DNA: TGTGCCATCAGTTCACGACTAGCGGGGATGGGGGTCGAGCAGTACGTC. Protein: CAISSRLAGMGVEQYV. The J gene is TRBJ2-7, the V gene TRBV10-3, with 11 bases identical to TRBD2. CDR1 ENHRY and CDR2 SYGVKD come from the germline V gene. V was pared by 5 bases and J by 6 bases, with 12 bases of the junction left unmatched. CDR3 length: 16 amino acids.

The chain joins TRBV28 to TRBJ2-7, with a tentative D call TRBD1 (6 bases). This CDR3 is 15 amino acids long. Trimming removed 6 bases at V and 5 bases at J, with 20 bases between. Germline V CDR1 and CDR2: MDHEN, SYDVKM. CDR3 in DNA: TGTGCCAGCAGCCAGGACTGGGGGCAGACTCACGAGCAGTACGTC. Its protein is CASSQDWGQTHEQYV.

This clone was counted a single time. The chain uses TRBV28 and TRBJ2-5; TRBD2 might be the D (7 bases). The CDR3 sequence is 19 residues long. V lost 3 bases and J 1 base, leaving 24 bases between the germline ends. Germline V gene lookup returns CDR1 MDHEN and CDR2 SYDVKM. CDR3 sequence: CASSFKGQSLGRVQETQYF. As DNA, the CDR3 is TGTGCCAGCAGTTTTAAGGGACAAAGTTTGGGGAGGGTCCAAGAGACCCAGTACTTC.

The chain couples TRBV29-1 to TRBJ1-1; 7 bases fit TRBD1. The length of the CDR3 is 13 residues. The germline V gene has CDR1 SQVTM and CDR2 ANQGSEA. The trim removed 8 bases at V and 3 bases at J, leaving 9 bases unmatched. CDR3 nucleotides: TGCAGCACCCGGACAGGAACTTACACTGAAGCTTTCTTT. Translating gives CSTRTGTYTEAFF.

This chain uses TRBV27 with TRBJ2-4; D remains unclear. The CDR3 length is 14 residues. Germline loops: CDR1 MNHEY, CDR2 SMNVEV (reference sequence). V was shortened by 7 bases and J by 6 bases, with 16 bases between the two germline ends. The CDR3 loop reads CASNAMGRLNIQYF. The CDR3 DNA sequence: TGTGCCAGCAATGCGATGGGTCGACTAAACATTCAGTACTTC.

The chain joins TRBV3-1 (or the pseudogene TRBV3-2) to TRBJ1-3; D is undetermined. The V and J ends lost 4 bases and 0 bases respectively, with 16 bases between them. The length of the CDR3 is 17 residues. Germline CDR1 LGHDT, CDR2 YNNKEL (reference sequence). CDR3 nucleotide sequence: TGTGCCAGCAGCCCGGAGCGGACCATAAGCTCTGGAAACACCATATATTTT. This codes for CASSPERTISSGNTIYF.

This sequence joins TRBV12-5 and TRBJ2-1; D is perhaps TRBD1 (5 bases). CDR1 is LGHNT, CDR2 FRNRAP, per germline. The CDR3 totals 14 residues. The ends were cut back, 8 bases at V and 4 bases at J, with 15 bases in the middle. CDR3 sequence reads: CASQGRNYYNEQFF. The CDR3 DNA follows: TGTGCTAGTCAGGGCCGGAACTATTACAATGAGCAGTTCTTC. The full variable domain, completed using reference TRBV12-5 and TRBJ2-1, is DARVTQTPRHKVTEMGQEVTMRCQPILGHNTVFWYRQTMMQGLELLAYFRNRAPLDDSGMPKDRFSAEMPDATLATLKIQPSEPRDSAVYFCASQGRNYYNEQFFGPGTRLTVL.